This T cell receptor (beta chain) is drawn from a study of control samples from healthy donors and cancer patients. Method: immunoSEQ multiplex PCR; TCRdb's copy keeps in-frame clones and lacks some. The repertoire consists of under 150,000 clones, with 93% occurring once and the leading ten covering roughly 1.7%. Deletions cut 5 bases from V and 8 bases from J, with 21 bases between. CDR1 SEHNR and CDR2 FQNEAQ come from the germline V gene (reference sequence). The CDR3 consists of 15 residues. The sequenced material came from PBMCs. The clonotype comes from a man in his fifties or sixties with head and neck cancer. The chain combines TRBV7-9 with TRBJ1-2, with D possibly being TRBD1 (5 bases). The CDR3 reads CASSPPGEGPRGYTF. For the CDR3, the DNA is TGTGCCAGCAGCCCACCCGGGGAGGGACCGCGAGGCTACACCTTC. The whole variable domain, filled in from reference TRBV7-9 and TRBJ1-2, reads DTGVSQNPRHKITKRGQNVTFRCDPISEHNRLYWYRQTLGQGPEFLTYFQNEAQLEKSRLLSDRFSAERPKGSFSTLEIQRTEQGDSAMYLCASSPPGEGPRGYTFGSGTRLTVV.